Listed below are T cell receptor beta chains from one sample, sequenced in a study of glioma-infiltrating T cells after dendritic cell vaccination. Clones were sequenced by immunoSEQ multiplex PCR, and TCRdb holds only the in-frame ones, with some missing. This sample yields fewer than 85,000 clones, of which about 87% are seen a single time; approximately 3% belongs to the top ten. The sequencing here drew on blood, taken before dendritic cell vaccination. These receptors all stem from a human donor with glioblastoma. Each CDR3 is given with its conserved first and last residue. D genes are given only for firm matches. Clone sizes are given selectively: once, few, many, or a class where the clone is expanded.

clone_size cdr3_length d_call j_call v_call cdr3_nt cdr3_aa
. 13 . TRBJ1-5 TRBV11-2 TGTGCCAGCAGCCCGGACAGAGATCAGCCCCAGCATTTT CASSPDRDQPQHF
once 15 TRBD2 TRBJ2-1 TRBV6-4 TGTGCCAGCAGTGAAACTAGCGGGGAGGGCAATGAGCAGTTCTTC CASSETSGEGNEQFF
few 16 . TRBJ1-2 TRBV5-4 TGTGCCAGCAGCTTGGCTAGAAACGAAGTCGGCTATGGCTACACCTTC CASSLARNEVGYGYTF
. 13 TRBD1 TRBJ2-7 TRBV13 TGTGCCAGCAGCCGCGACAGGGAAGAGGAGCAGTACTTC CASSRDREEEQYF
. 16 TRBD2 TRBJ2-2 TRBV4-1 TGCGCCAGCAGCCAAGGCGGGGGGGCGAACACCGGGGAGCTGTTTTTT CASSQGGGANTGELFF
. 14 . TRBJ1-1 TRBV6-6 TGTGCCAGCAGTTACTCGACCTCAGGCACTGAAGCTTTCTTT CASSYSTSGTEAFF
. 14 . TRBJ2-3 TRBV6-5 TGTGCCAGCAGTTACCGGAGGGGGGGAGATACGCAGTATTTT CASSYRRGGDTQYF
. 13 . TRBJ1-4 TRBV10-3 TGTGCCAGTCGGGTTCCAACTAATGAAAAACTGTTTTTT CASRVPTNEKLFF
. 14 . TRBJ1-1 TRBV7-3 TGTGCCAGCGCAGTTGGAGGGGGGGCCGGGGAAGCTTTCTTT CASAVGGGAGEAFF
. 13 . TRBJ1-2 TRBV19 TGTGCCAGTCGGGGGGTTCTACGGTATGGCTACACCTTC CASRGVLRYGYTF
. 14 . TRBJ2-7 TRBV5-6 TGTGCCAGCCCCCGCCGGGACATCTCCTACGAGCAGTACTTC CASPRRDISYEQYF
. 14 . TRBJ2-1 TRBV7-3 TGTGCCAGCAGCGTAAGACCCGCGGCACCGGAGCAGTTCTTC CASSVRPAAPEQFF
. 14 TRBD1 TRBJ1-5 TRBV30 TGTGCCTGGAGTCCGGGACAGGGTTTTCAGCCCCAGCATTTT CAWSPGQGFQPQHF
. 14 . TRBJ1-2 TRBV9 TGTGCCAGCAGCGTGGGAGGGATAGGCTATGGCTACACCTTC CASSVGGIGYGYTF
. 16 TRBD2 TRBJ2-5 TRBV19 TGTGCCAGTAGTATTTCTAGCGGGAGGGCGGGAGAGACCCAGTACTTC CASSISSGRAGETQYF
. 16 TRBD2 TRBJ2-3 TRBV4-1 TGCGCCAGCAGCCAAGTACTAGCGGAGTCCACAGATACGCAGTATTTT CASSQVLAESTDTQYF
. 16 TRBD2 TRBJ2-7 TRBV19 TGTGCCAGTAGTGAGTTGGGACTAGCGGGAGAAGGTGAGCAGTACTTC CASSELGLAGEGEQYF
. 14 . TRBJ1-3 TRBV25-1 TGTGCCAGCAGTGAACGGGGGTTCGGAAACACCATATATTTT CASSERGFGNTIYF
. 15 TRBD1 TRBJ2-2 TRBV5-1 TGCGCCAGCAGCTTGTATGCAGGGGGCACCGGGGAGCTGTTTTTT CASSLYAGGTGELFF
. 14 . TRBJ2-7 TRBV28 TGTGCCAGCACGGGGTGGGGGGAATGGGGGGAGCAGTACTTC CASTGWGEWGEQYF
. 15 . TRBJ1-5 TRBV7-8 TGTGCCAGCAGCTTAGTACAGGGTTACAATCAGCCCCAGCATTTT CASSLVQGYNQPQHF
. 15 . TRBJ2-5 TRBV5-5 TGTGCCAGCAGCCTCAGACTCGACAGCCAAGAGACCCAGTACTTC CASSLRLDSQETQYF
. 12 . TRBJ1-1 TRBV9 TGTGCCAGCAGCGCCACAGGAGATGAAGCTTTCTTT CASSATGDEAFF
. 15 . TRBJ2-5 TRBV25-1 TGTGCCAGCAGTGGGTGGACAGATATCCAAGAGACCCAGTACTTC CASSGWTDIQETQYF
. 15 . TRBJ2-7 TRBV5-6 TGTGCCAGCAGCTCAGGAGGCCCGGCCACCTTGGGTTGGTACTTC CASSSGGPATLGWYF
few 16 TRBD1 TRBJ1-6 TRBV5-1 TGCGCCAGCAGCGCGACAGGGGAGACGAGGAATTCACCCCTCCACTTT CASSATGETRNSPLHF
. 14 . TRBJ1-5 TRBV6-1 TGTGCCAGCAGTGAAGGACAGAGCAATCAGCCCCAGCATTTT CASSEGQSNQPQHF
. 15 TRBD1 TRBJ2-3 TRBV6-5 TGTGCCAGCAGATCGCAGGGGGTGGGCACAGATACGCAGTATTTT CASRSQGVGTDTQYF
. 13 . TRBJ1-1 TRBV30 TGTGCCTGGAGTAGGCAGGGTAACACTGAAGCTTTCTTT CAWSRQGNTEAFF
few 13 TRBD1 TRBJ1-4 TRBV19 TGTGCCAGTAATGACAGGGGCCCAGAAAAACTGTTTTTT CASNDRGPEKLFF
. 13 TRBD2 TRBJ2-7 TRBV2 TGTGCCAGTTGTAGCGGGATAGATTACGAGCAGTACTTC CASCSGIDYEQYF
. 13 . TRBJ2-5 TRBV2 TGTGCCAGCACTTCAACTAGGGAAGAGACCCAGTACTTC CASTSTREETQYF
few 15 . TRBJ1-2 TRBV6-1 TGTGCCAGCAGTGATGGGGGGGGATATAGCTATGGCTACACCTTC CASSDGGGYSYGYTF
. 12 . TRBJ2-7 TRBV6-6 TGTGCCAGCACCGATCTGGGGCCCGAGCAGTACTTC CASTDLGPEQYF
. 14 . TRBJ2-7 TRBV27 TGTGCCAGCAGTTTTCGGACGGAACGGGGCGAGCAGTACTTC CASSFRTERGEQYF
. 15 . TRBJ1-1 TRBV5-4 TGTGCCAGCAGCTGGGGGGAAGGCCTGAACACTGAAGCTTTCTTT CASSWGEGLNTEAFF
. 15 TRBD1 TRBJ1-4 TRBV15 TGTGCCACCAGCAGCCGACAGGGAGGCGATGAAAAACTGTTTTTT CATSSRQGGDEKLFF
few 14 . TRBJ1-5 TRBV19 TGTGCCAGTAGTAATAGGGGGGGGCGCGGGACCCAGCATTTT CASSNRGGRGTQHF
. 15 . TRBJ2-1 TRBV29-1 TGCAGCGTTGATGACCCTCGGAGCTCCTACAATGAGCAGTTCTTC CSVDDPRSSYNEQFF
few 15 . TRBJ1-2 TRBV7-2 TGTGCCAGCAGCTTAAGGTCTCAGGAAGTCTACGGCTACACCTTC CASSLRSQEVYGYTF
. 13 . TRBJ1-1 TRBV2 TGTGCCAGCAGTCAAAAACGGGGAACTGAAGCTTTCTTT CASSQKRGTEAFF
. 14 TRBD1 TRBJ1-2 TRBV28 TGTGCCAGCAGCCCCTCAGACAGGGGCTATGGCTACACCTTC CASSPSDRGYGYTF
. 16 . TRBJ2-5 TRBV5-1 TGCGCCAGCAGCCCGAATAACGGGAACCCTCAAGAGACCCAGTACTTC CASSPNNGNPQETQYF
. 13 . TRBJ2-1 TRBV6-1 TGTGCCAGCACCGGACAGCCCTACAATGAGCAGTTCTTC CASTGQPYNEQFF
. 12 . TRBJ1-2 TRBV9 TGTGCCAGCAGCCCTCATACAGGGAACTACACCTTC CASSPHTGNYTF
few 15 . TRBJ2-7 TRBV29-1 TGCAGCGTTGAAGCCCTAGACGGGAGCTCCTACGAGCAGTACTTC CSVEALDGSSYEQYF
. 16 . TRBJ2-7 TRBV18 TGTGCCAGCTCACCAAGAAGCCGGACAGACTCCTACGAGCAGTACTTC CASSPRSRTDSYEQYF
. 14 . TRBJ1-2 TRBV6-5 TGTGCCAGCAGTTTGAGACAGCGGGACATTGGCTACACCTTC CASSLRQRDIGYTF
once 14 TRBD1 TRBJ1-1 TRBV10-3 TGTGCCATCACCATTAGACAGGGGGGCACTGAAGCTTTCTTT CAITIRQGGTEAFF
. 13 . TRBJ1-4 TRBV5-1 TGCGCCAGCAGCAGGGACACCCATGAAAAACTGTTTTTT CASSRDTHEKLFF
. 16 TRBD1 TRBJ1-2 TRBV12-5 TGTGCTAGTGGTTTGGGCTCGGGGGACAGGACCTATGGCTACACCTTC CASGLGSGDRTYGYTF
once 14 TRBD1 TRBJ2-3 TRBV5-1 TGCGCCAGCAGCGTGACAGGGGCAAAAGATACGCAGTATTTT CASSVTGAKDTQYF
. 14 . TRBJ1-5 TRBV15 TGTGCCACCAGCGGGGCCGGGAGTGGTCAGCCCCAGCATTTT CATSGAGSGQPQHF